Sequencing of this T cell receptor (beta chain) was carried out in a study of cytomegalovirus exposure and HLA in healthy donors. Study findings and constraints: Links to common viral pathogens appeared, in a later analysis, for several of the most significant clusters.

A remark on this clone: The antigen is undetermined.

The V end lost 4 bases, the J end lost 0 bases, and 10 bases lay between the germline ends. The CDR3 has 15 residues. The germline V gene has CDR1 SGHVS and CDR2 FNYEAQ. The donors (healthy individuals) were bone marrow donors. 60 Vbeta and 13 Jbeta primers were used in PCR. Repertoires were generated with immunoSEQ multiplex PCR, while TCRdb's copy carries only in-frame clones and drops some. The table lists fewer than 250,000 clones, approximately 70% of them singletons. V is TRBV7-6 and J is TRBJ2-1; TRBD2 might be the D (5 bases). The sequenced material came from PBMCs. The sequence was collected from a woman in her 30s in good health and CMV-seronegative. CDR3 bases: TGTGCCAGCAGCTCAGGACTGGGCTCCTACAATGAGCAGTTCTTC. Amino acid sequence: CASSSGLGSYNEQFF.